Each of the 18 T cell receptor beta chains below was sequenced from the same sample in a study of metastatic and nonmetastatic thyroid tumors. TCRdb reassembled clones from the PCR reads with MiXCR. The sample holds 7,000 to 8,000 clones, about 30% seen once. Every patient was untreated before thyroid surgery. Sequencing was performed on tumor tissue. Receptor source: a male donor with papillary thyroid cancer or a benign thyroid nodule (not recorded which). Some clones in this sample may be carry-over from other donors' samples.

This clone occurred a few times. The V call is TRBV24-1, the J call TRBJ2-7; 9 bases map to TRBD1. V was pared by 3 bases and J by 5 bases, with 7 bases of the junction left unmatched. The CDR3 extends over 15 amino acids. CDR1 and CDR2 from the germline V gene are KGHDR and SFDVKD. The DNA of the CDR3 is TGTGCCACCAGTGATCCCGGGACAGGGAGGCACGAGCAGTACTTC. Amino acid sequence: CATSDPGTGRHEQYF.

As regards this clone: The junction departs from germline at one end; a sequencing error may be responsible. Written as DNA, the CDR3 is TGTGCCAGCAGTGAGGCGCCAAGCAATCAGCTCCAGCATTTT. Its protein product is CASSEAPSNQLQHF. The rearrangement joins TRBV2 to TRBJ1-5; D remains unclear. CDR1 and CDR2 (germline): SNHLY, FYNNEI. This CDR3 contains 14 residues.

In its sample, this clone is medium-sized (0.01 to 0.1%). The rearrangement uses TRBV27 and TRBJ1-2, with D perhaps matching TRBD1 (6 bases). Germline values: CDR1 MNHEY, CDR2 SMNVEV (reference sequence). This CDR3 has 8 residues. DNA of the CDR3: TGTGAAGGGGGTGGCTACACCTTC. Translated, it gives CEGGGYTF.

The rearrangement uses TRBV6-2 or TRBV6-3 and TRBJ1-1, with D tentatively TRBD1 (5 bases). The CDR3 has 13 amino acids. V was shortened by 2 bases and J by 5 bases, with 9 bases between the two germline ends. Germline V lookup: CDR1 MNHEY, CDR2 SVGEGT. CDR3 DNA: TGTGCCAGCAGTTACGGGGGAGGGACTGAAGCTTTCTTT. Translation: CASSYGGGTEAFF.

The rearrangement links TRBV30 to TRBJ2-6; D possibly corresponds to TRBD1 (6 bases). Trimming removed 1 base from V and 0 bases from J, with 7 bases in between. The CDR3 has 15 residues. The germline gives CDR1 GTSNPN, CDR2 SVGIG (reference sequence). CDR3: CAWSAGASGANVLTF. CDR3 DNA: TGTGCCTGGAGTGCAGGGGCCTCTGGGGCCAACGTCCTGACTTTC.

This clone appeared a few times. This sequence joins TRBV6-1 and TRBJ2-1, with 10 nucleotides matching TRBD2. CDR1 MNHNS and CDR2 SASEGT come from the germline V gene. V was pared by 6 bases and J by 10 bases, with 12 bases of the junction left unmatched. CDR3 length: 15 amino acids. In DNA, the CDR3 is TGTGCCAGCAGGCCCGGGACTAGCGAGGCACAGGAGCAGTTCTTC. Amino acids: CASRPGTSEAQEQFF.

There are many counts of this clone. The chain combines TRBV3-1 with TRBJ2-7; 12 bases map to TRBD2. J was trimmed by 3 bases and V by 4 bases; bases with no gene match: 1. Germline loops: CDR1 LGHDT, CDR2 YNNKEL (reference sequence). This CDR3 spans 14 amino acids. CDR3 bases: TGTGCCAGCAGCCGACTAGCGGGGGACTACGAGCAGTACTTC. Translated: CASSRLAGDYEQYF.

This clone is classed as large. The chain links TRBV6-5 to TRBJ2-1; D remains unclear. This CDR3 contains 17 residues. Germline V gene lookup returns CDR1 MNHEY and CDR2 SVGAGI. V lost 0 bases, J lost 5 bases, and 17 bases lay in between. The CDR3 loop is CASSYSLEGWANNEQFF. CDR3 DNA sequence: TGTGCCAGCAGTTACTCGTTGGAAGGTTGGGCCAACAATGAGCAGTTCTTC.

The chain joins TRBV12-3 or TRBV12-4 to TRBJ1-6; 8 bases map to TRBD1. V was pared by 3 bases and J by 10 bases, with 2 bases of the junction left unmatched. The CDR3 is made up of 13 amino acids. The CDR3 region is CASSFRDRSPLHF. The CDR3 DNA is TGTGCCAGCAGTTTTAGGGACAGGTCACCCCTCCACTTT.

This clone is medium-sized by share. The chain joins TRBV15 to TRBJ2-3; no clear D. This CDR3 region has 15 residues. The ends were cut back, 3 bases at V and 4 bases at J, with 14 bases in the middle. Per germline, CDR1 LNHNV and CDR2 YYDKDF (reference sequence). CDR3 protein: CATSRPLGNADTQYF. DNA of the CDR3: TGTGCCACCAGCAGGCCCTTGGGTAACGCAGATACGCAGTATTTT.

In this sample, this clone turned up many times. The V gene is TRBV11-1, the J gene TRBJ2-5; 8 bases agree with TRBD2. CDR3 length: 19 amino acids. In germline, CDR1 is SGHAT, CDR2 FQDESV (reference sequence). J gave up 1 base and V 2 bases, and 15 bases lay outside the gene matches. Here the CDR3 reads CASSLTSPGGGMGQETQYF. The DNA of the CDR3 is TGTGCCAGCAGCTTAACTAGCCCCGGGGGGGGAATGGGCCAAGAGACCCAGTACTTC.

The rearrangement links TRBV5-1 to TRBJ2-3; TRBD2 agrees at 7 bases. Germline V gene data show CDR1 as SGHRS and CDR2 as YFSETQ. This CDR3 is 16 amino acids long. V shed 0 bases and J 1 base; nucleotides not matched to a gene: 5. In DNA, the CDR3 is TGCGCCAGCAGCTTGGAACAACTAGCGCGCACAGATACGCAGTATTTT. This encodes CASSLEQLARTDTQYF.

This clone was counted between two and nine times. This chain joins TRBV19 and TRBJ2-2, with TRBD1 matching 10 bases. With V trimmed by 3 bases and J by 7 bases, 5 bases remained unmatched. The CDR3 loop spans 15 amino acids. The germline CDR1 and CDR2 sequences are LNHDA and SQIVND (reference sequence). CDR3 in DNA: TGTGCCAGTAGTATTTGGGGGACAGGGGTCGGGGAGCTGTTTTTT. It codes for CASSIWGTGVGELFF.

Only a few counts were recorded for this clone. CDR3 region: CASSEAGARGYGYTF. CDR3 sequence (DNA): TGTGCCAGCAGTGAAGCGGGGGCAAGGGGGTATGGCTACACCTTC. The chain recombines TRBV2 with TRBJ1-2, with a possible D match to TRBD1 (6 bases). The CDR3 has 15 amino acids. V shed 0 bases and J shed 5 bases, with 13 bases lying between them. The V gene's germline CDR1 is SNHLY and CDR2 FYNNEI.

The chain carries TRBV7-3 and TRBJ2-1; D might be TRBD2 (6 bases). The CDR3 has 12 amino acids. The V gene lost 5 bases and the J gene lost 15 bases, with 17 bases spanning the gap. The germline V gene has CDR1 SGHTA and CDR2 FQGTGA. The DNA for the CDR3 is TGTGCCAGCAGCCTATATACTAGCAAGTCGTTCTTC. Protein product: CASSLYTSKSFF.

This clone has a single count. The rearrangement uses TRBV11-3 and TRBJ2-7; D remains ambiguous. Trimming pared 1 base from V and 2 bases from J, leaving 6 bases between. CDR3 length: 13 residues. Germline lookup yields CDR1 SGHNT and CDR2 YENEEA. The CDR3, as DNA: TGTGCCAGCAGCTTAGCCCGCACCTACGAGCAGTACTTC. Its protein is CASSLARTYEQYF.

For the CDR3, the DNA is TGTGCCAGCAGTTTTGCGGGGACTATCCCAGATACGCAGTATTTT. Protein: CASSFAGTIPDTQYF. The chain joins TRBV28 to TRBJ2-3; 7 nucleotides agree with TRBD2. The CDR3 is 15 amino acids. Per the germline V gene, CDR1 is MDHEN and CDR2 is SYDVKM. Trimming cost V 3 bases and J 4 bases; bases outside gene matches: 7. Filled out from reference TRBV28 and TRBJ2-3, the complete variable domain reads DVKVTQSSRYLVKRTGEKVFLECVQDMDHENMFWYRQDPGLGLRLIYFSYDVKMKEKGDIPEGYSVSREKKERFSLILESASTNQTSMYLCASSFAGTIPDTQYFGPGTRLTVL.

This chain connects TRBV12-3 or TRBV12-4 to TRBJ1-1; TRBD1 is a possible D gene (5 bases). V lost 8 bases, J lost 1 base, and 11 bases lay in between. This CDR3 spans 13 amino acids. The CDR3 DNA sequence: TGTGCCAGCCGGGGGAGGGCGAACACTGAAGCTTTCTTT. This encodes CASRGRANTEAFF.